This section outlines one T cell receptor (beta chain) sequence together with its context. This CDR3 has 18 amino acids. Germline-derived CDR1 and CDR2 are MNHEY and SVGEGT. V dropped 1 base and J dropped 1; count of bases not matched to a gene: 7. The sample belongs to a study of blood T cell repertoires in COVID-19. In the study overall: Sample material is recorded as cDNA or gDNA derived from T cells, B-cell-depleted T cells, or PBMCs.

TCRdb's copy holds only in-frame clones and misses some; the assay was immunoSEQ multiplex PCR. Altogether some 510,000 clones are present, approximately 90% being singletons, with the ten largest covering 1.5% to 2%. The chain combines TRBV6-2 or TRBV6-3 with TRBJ2-6; 7 bases are shared with TRBD1. The sequence came from a woman between 40 and 50 years old who had recovered from COVID-19. Material for sequencing was PBMCs or T cells enriched from blood (not recorded which). The CDR3 nucleotides read TGTGCCAGCAGTTACTGGGGGACAGCGGCTTCTGGGGCCAACGTCCTGACTTTC. Its translation is CASSYWGTAASGANVLTF.